These T cell receptor beta chains were read from a single sample in a study of blood T cell repertoires in COVID-19. This table comes from immunoSEQ multiplex PCR, and its TCRdb copy is limited to in-frame clones, with some not included. The sample records about 88,000 clones, around three quarters being singletons. Sequences were obtained from peripheral blood. The receptors shown here come from a woman aged 60 to 75 in a cohort sampled during active or convalescent COVID-19. The CDR3 runs from the conserved cysteine through the conserved F or W. Each record gives: J gene, V gene, clone size, D gene, CDR3 DNA, CDR3 protein. D genes are given only for firm matches. Clone sizes are given selectively: once, few, many, or a class where the clone is expanded.

>TRBJ2-5|TRBV18|NA|TRBD2
TGTGCCAGCTCACTGGGACTAGGAACCCGGGAGACCCAGTACTTC
CASSLGLGTRETQYF
>TRBJ1-1|TRBV6-5|NA|TRBD1
TGTGCCAGCAGGAGGGGACAGGGTGGCACTGAAGCTTTCTTT
CASRRGQGGTEAFF
>TRBJ1-1|TRBV10-1|NA|NA
TGCGCCAGCAGTGAGGCGGTGAACACTGAAGCTTTCTTT
CASSEAVNTEAFF
>TRBJ2-7|TRBV27|NA|TRBD1
TGTGCCAGCAGTCGCTGGGACAGGGCCTACGAGCAGTACTTC
CASSRWDRAYEQYF
>TRBJ1-1|TRBV9|NA|TRBD1
TGTGCCAGCAGCCCGGGGACAGGGAAAGCTTTCTTT
CASSPGTGKAFF
>TRBJ1-2|TRBV5-6|NA|NA
TGTGCCAGCAGCTTAATTGGCAGGTACTATGGCTACACCTTC
CASSLIGRYYGYTF
>TRBJ1-6|TRBV6-5|NA|NA
TGTGCCAGCAGTTCCGGCGGGACCGGCGAAGAGGATTCCCTCCACTTT
CASSSGGTGEEDSLHF
>TRBJ1-2|TRBV5-6|few|TRBD1
TGTGCCAGCAGACCAGGGACAGTCTTCATCTATGGCTACACCTTC
CASRPGTVFIYGYTF
>TRBJ2-1|TRBV4-3|many|TRBD1
TGCGCCAGCAGCCCCTTAGGGACAGGGGTCGGTGAGCAGTTCTTC
CASSPLGTGVGEQFF
>TRBJ1-5|TRBV5-6|NA|NA
TGTGCCAGCAGCTTGGCGGGGGATCAGCCCCAGCATTTT
CASSLAGDQPQHF
>TRBJ1-4|TRBV6-1|NA|NA
TGTGCCAGCAGTGACGAGGTATCGACTAATGAAAAACTGTTTTTT
CASSDEVSTNEKLFF
>TRBJ2-1|TRBV5-1|NA|NA
TGCGCCAGCAGCTTGAGGTCCGGGTCCTCCTACAATGAGCAGTTCTTC
CASSLRSGSSYNEQFF
>TRBJ2-7|TRBV5-1|NA|NA
TGCGCCAGCAGCTCAGCCCCGACAGACTCCTACGAGCAGTACTTC
CASSSAPTDSYEQYF
>TRBJ2-7|TRBV2|NA|NA
TGTGCCAGCAGGTTACAGACCGGGGGAGAGCAGTACTTC
CASRLQTGGEQYF
>TRBJ2-5|TRBV4-1|NA|NA
TGCGCCAGCAGCTTCAGGTCTACTGTAGAGACCCAGTACTTC
CASSFRSTVETQYF
>TRBJ2-5|TRBV7-3|few|TRBD1
TGTGCCAGCAGCACCCAAGGGGTCCCGGGACAGGGACGAGAAGAGACCCAGTACTTC
CASSTQGVPGQGREETQYF
>TRBJ2-6|TRBV5-1|NA|NA
TGCGCCAGCGGACATCAGGGGTCCGGGGCCAACGTCCTGACTTTC
CASGHQGSGANVLTF
>TRBJ1-1|TRBV7-2|few|NA
TGTGCCAGCAGCTTACCTCGGAACAGAGCCACTGAAGCTTTCTTT
CASSLPRNRATEAFF
>TRBJ1-6|TRBV30|NA|NA
TGTGCCTGGAATCATTATGAGGCAGACCACATCCTATTACGACAGAATTCACCCCTCCACTTT
CAWNHYEADHILLRQNSPLHF
>TRBJ1-2|TRBV5-5|NA|TRBD1
TGTGCCAGCAGCTACACGACAGGGGGCTATGGCTACACCTTC
CASSYTTGGYGYTF
>TRBJ1-5|TRBV30|few|NA
TGTGCCTGGAGTGTAACTGGCGGGAGTCAGCCCCAGCATTTT
CAWSVTGGSQPQHF
>TRBJ2-3|TRBV29-1|NA|TRBD1
TGCAGCGTTGGGACAGGGCTCAGCACAGATACGCAGTATTTT
CSVGTGLSTDTQYF
>TRBJ2-5|TRBV5-1|NA|TRBD1
TGCGCCAGCAGCCTCGGACAGGGGGCCCGAGAGACCCAGTACTTC
CASSLGQGARETQYF
>TRBJ2-1|TRBV27|NA|TRBD1
TGTGCCAGCAGTTTACAAGGGGACAGGGACAATGAGCAGTTCTTC
CASSLQGDRDNEQFF
>TRBJ1-1|TRBV3-1/TRBV3-2|NA|NA
TGTGCCAGCAGCCAAGATTCAGGGACTCAAGCTTTCTTT
CASSQDSGTQAFF
>TRBJ1-1|TRBV10-3|NA|NA
TGTGCCATCAGTGAGTCGATAGTGAACAGGGTAGCTGAAGCTTTCTTT
CAISESIVNRVAEAFF
>TRBJ2-7|TRBV6-6|once|TRBD2
TGTGCCAGTATAGCGGGGCAGAGCTCCTACGAGCAGTACTTC
CASIAGQSSYEQYF
>TRBJ2-7|TRBV27|few|TRBD2
TGTGCCAGCAGTTACGTGCGGGGGGCCTACGAGCAGTACTTC
CASSYVRGAYEQYF
>TRBJ1-5|TRBV10-3|few|TRBD1
TGTGCCATCAGTATGGACAGGGGGGGTCAGCCCCAGCATTTT
CAISMDRGGQPQHF
>TRBJ2-7|TRBV5-6|NA|TRBD1
TGTGCCAGCTCGACAGGGATGACTTACGAGCAGTACTTC
CASSTGMTYEQYF
>TRBJ2-2|TRBV10-3|NA|TRBD2
TGTGCCATTGGGTTTAGCGGGGGGCCGTTCGCGAACACCGGGGAGCTGTTTTTT
CAIGFSGGPFANTGELFF
>TRBJ1-1|TRBV9|NA|TRBD1
TGTGCCAGCAGCAAATCCCAGGGGGCGTTGGGGACTGAAGCTTTCTTT
CASSKSQGALGTEAFF
>TRBJ2-1|TRBV4-3|NA|TRBD2
TGCGCCAGCAGCCAAGGCAGCGGGGGCGCTTACAATGAGCAGTTCTTC
CASSQGSGGAYNEQFF
>TRBJ1-1|TRBV30|once|NA
TGTGCCTGGAGTGTGGAGTGGAACACTGAAGCTTTCTTT
CAWSVEWNTEAFF
>TRBJ2-2|TRBV7-8|few|NA
TGTGCCAGCAGCCCGAGTGCGGGTCCTACCGGGGAGCTGTTTTTT
CASSPSAGPTGELFF
>TRBJ1-2|TRBV29-1|NA|TRBD1
TGCAGCGTTAAACCTACCGGGACAGGGAACTATGGCTACACCTTC
CSVKPTGTGNYGYTF
>TRBJ1-4|TRBV5-4|NA|TRBD1
TGTGCCAGCAGCTTGGACGGACAGGGAAAGGAAAAACTGTTTTTT
CASSLDGQGKEKLFF
>TRBJ2-2|TRBV6-6|NA|TRBD1
TGTGCCAGTAGGGACAGGACGAACACCGGGGAGCTGTTTTTT
CASRDRTNTGELFF
>TRBJ2-7|TRBV28|NA|TRBD2
TGTGCCAGCACCCATCGCGGGGGTTGGGTCGAGCAGTACTTC
CASTHRGGWVEQYF
>TRBJ2-1|TRBV5-1|NA|NA
TGCGCCAGCAGCTTGACAGGGACCCCCTACAATGAGCAGTTCTTC
CASSLTGTPYNEQFF
>TRBJ1-4|TRBV28|NA|TRBD1
TGTGCCACCATGACAGGGCTTACTAATGAAAAACTGTTTTTT
CATMTGLTNEKLFF
>TRBJ2-7|TRBV5-4|NA|TRBD1
TGTGCCAGCAGCTTGGGACAGGGGGCGGCCTCCTACGAGCAGTACTTC
CASSLGQGAASYEQYF
>TRBJ2-7|TRBV27|NA|TRBD2
TGTGCCAGCAGTTTCCGACTAGCGGAACCCTACGAGCAGTACTTC
CASSFRLAEPYEQYF
>TRBJ1-4|TRBV2|NA|NA
TGTGCCAGCAGTACCCTCTCGGGTGGTTGGGAAAAACTGTTTTTT
CASSTLSGGWEKLFF
>TRBJ1-1|TRBV10-3|NA|NA
TGTGCCATCAGTGATAACCCCCAGGGCCCCACTGAAGCTTTCTTT
CAISDNPQGPTEAFF
>TRBJ2-7|TRBV11-2|NA|TRBD2
TGTGCCAGCAGCGAGGGACTAGCGGACTCCTACGAGCAGTACTTC
CASSEGLADSYEQYF
>TRBJ1-2|TRBV7-9|NA|NA
TGTGCCAGCAGCTTAGCGCAGGCAGATGGCTACACCTTC
CASSLAQADGYTF
>TRBJ2-3|TRBV9|NA|TRBD1
TGTGCCAGCAGCGTAGGGGGGGACAGGAGGCTGGTGACAGATACGCAGTATTTT
CASSVGGDRRLVTDTQYF